This note documents a single T cell receptor (beta chain) sequence. Residents of about two dozen US areas, aged about 18 to 89 years, made up the participants. Cohorts were based on clinical histories the participants reported. How the authors handled the data: Scientists estimated how many nucleated cells there were by amplifying reference gene primers. Assay used: immunoSEQ multiplex PCR; TCRdb lists only in-frame clones, some missing. V and J calls and clone size are copied from that table; D and trimming were computed from the DNA. The sample contains about 200,000 clones, roughly nine tenths of which appear only once. These data originate in a study of blood T cell repertoires in COVID-19. Across the study: PBMCs, B-cell-depleted T cells, or T cells provided the cDNA or gDNA that made up the material.

The V gene end was trimmed by 5 bases and the J gene end by 2 bases; junction bases not matched to a gene: 6. Germline loops: CDR1 DFQATT, CDR2 SNEGSKA (reference sequence). The CDR3 covers 15 residues. The chain uses TRBV20-1 and TRBJ2-2, with 9 nucleotides matching TRBD2. The receptor was derived from a woman aged 35 to 49 with acute COVID-19. The sample consisted of PBMCs or T cells enriched from blood (not recorded which). As DNA, the CDR3 is TGCAGTGCTGGTGTAGCGGGGGTTAACACCGGGGAGCTGTTTTTT. Protein sequence: CSAGVAGVNTGELFF.